This T cell receptor beta chain was retrieved from a study of OX40 agonist ivuxolimab in advanced cancers. As for the study in general: Treatment of patients was with ivuxolimab, an agonistic anti-OX40 (CD134) antibody. Cohort: approximately 83% men, mean age about 60, aged roughly 23 to 90. Study observations and caveats: Relatively little clonal expansion, among the lowest observed, appeared in partial responders at 0.1-3.0 mg/kg. The study found that CD8+ T cells averaged more expanded clones than CD4+.

Only in-frame clones appear in the TCRdb table, and some are missing; sequencing was by immunoSEQ multiplex PCR. The repertoire has 75,000 to 100,000 clones, 70% to 85% of them found once; the top ten carry around 5.5%. For this clone: The target antigen is unknown.

The source of this sequence is an adult with an advanced solid tumor such as melanoma, head and neck, liver or kidney cancer. This material consisted of CD4+ or CD8+ T cells sorted from blood, taken in a trial of the OX40 agonist ivuxolimab.

The CDR3 loop is CASSLVGETQYF. The DNA of the CDR3 is TGCGCCAGCAGCTTGGTGGGGGAGACCCAGTACTTC. This chain joins TRBV5-1 and TRBJ2-5; no clear D gene. This CDR3 contains 12 residues. Looked up from germline, CDR1 is SGHRS and CDR2 is YFSETQ. Trimming took 0 bases from V and 5 from J, leaving 5 bases between them.